These 16 T cell receptor beta chains originate from one sample sequenced in a study of cytomegalovirus exposure and HLA in healthy donors. This PCR relied on a set of 60 Vbeta primers and 13 Jbeta primers. This table comes from immunoSEQ multiplex PCR, and its TCRdb copy is limited to in-frame clones, with some not included. There are over 150,000 clones in the sample; over 65% occur only once, and approximately 1.5% lies in the top ten. Sequences were obtained from PBMCs. These receptors all come from a woman aged 25 to 39 in good health and CMV-seropositive.

The chain has TRBV14 and TRBJ2-7; D is possibly TRBD2 (5 bases). Germline-derived CDR1 and CDR2 are SGHDN and FVKESK. V shed 4 bases and J shed 5 bases, with 9 bases lying between them. The CDR3 loop spans 12 amino acids. The chain's CDR3 is CASSPSLHEQYF. DNA of the CDR3: TGTGCCAGCAGCCCTAGCCTCCACGAGCAGTACTTC.

This rearrangement joins TRBV6-6 to TRBJ1-5; 7 bases agree with TRBD1. The V segment lost 6 bases and the J segment 1 base; nucleotides outside the gene matches: 3. The germline V gene has CDR1 MNHNY and CDR2 SVGAGI (reference sequence). The CDR3 runs to 14 residues. The CDR3 protein is CASRTGSSNQPQHF. Here the CDR3 DNA reads TGTGCCAGCAGGACAGGGTCGAGCAATCAGCCCCAGCATTTT.

The chain combines TRBV5-6 with TRBJ2-3, with no clear D. The CDR3 loop spans 14 amino acids. Trimming left V 2 bases short and J 2 bases short, with 9 bases between. Germline V CDR1 and CDR2: SGHDT, YYEEEE. In nucleotides, the CDR3 is TGTGCCAGCAGCTTCTCAGGATACACAGATACGCAGTATTTT. Protein: CASSFSGYTDTQYF.

This clone was detected only a few times. The chain uses TRBV30 and TRBJ1-2; D might be TRBD1 (5 bases). Germline loops: CDR1 GTSNPN, CDR2 SVGIG (reference sequence). There are 12 residues in the CDR3. Trimming stripped 5 bases from V and 8 bases from J, with 15 bases between. The DNA of the CDR3 is TGTGCCTGGGGTTCGACAGTCGGCGGCTACACCTTC. It encodes CAWGSTVGGYTF.

V gene TRBV5-6 combines with J gene TRBJ2-5, with D tentatively TRBD1 (6 bases). Per germline, CDR1 SGHDT and CDR2 YYEEEE. The CDR3 contains 16 residues. V lost 4 bases to trimming and J lost 0 bases, with 16 bases between them. The CDR3 protein is CASSPSTGRYQETQYF. DNA of the CDR3: TGTGCCAGCAGCCCTTCGACAGGCCGGTACCAAGAGACCCAGTACTTC.

Comment on this clone: Additional DNA sequences in this sample encode the identical CDR3. This chain connects TRBV5-1 to TRBJ2-2; 12 bases are a match to TRBD2. V lost 2 bases and J lost 5; bases outside the gene matches: 1. The germline CDR1 and CDR2 sequences are SGHRS and YFSETQ. The CDR3 consists of 15 residues. CDR3 bases: TGCGCCAGCAGCTTTGGACTAGCGGGAACCGGGGAGCTGTTTTTT. Translation gives CASSFGLAGTGELFF.

The CDR3 here is CASSLDRQGGTDTQYF. CDR3 DNA sequence: TGTGCCAGCAGCTTAGATAGGCAGGGGGGCACAGATACGCAGTATTTT. The V gene is TRBV11-2, the J gene TRBJ2-3; TRBD1 agrees at 7 bases. Looked up from germline, CDR1 is SGHAT and CDR2 is FQNNGV. The CDR3 length is 16 residues. J gave up 1 base and V 0 bases, and 4 bases lay outside the gene matches.

CDR3 sequence reads: CASHRTSGSHYF. The CDR3 bases are TGTGCCAGCCACAGGACTAGCGGATCGCACTACTTC. V gene TRBV6-1 combines with J gene TRBJ2-5, with 10 bases lining up with TRBD2. J gave up 14 bases and V 8 bases, and 11 bases lay outside the gene matches. In germline, CDR1 is MNHNS, CDR2 SASEGT. CDR3 length: 12 residues.

This clone was observed a single time. The chain joins TRBV19 to TRBJ1-4; D uncertain. This CDR3 has 14 residues. V was cut by 2 bases and J by 4 bases, with 8 bases left in between. Germline V gene sequence: CDR1 LNHDA, CDR2 SQIVND (reference sequence). The CDR3 here is CASSILAVNEKLFF. In nucleotides, the CDR3 is TGTGCCAGTAGTATACTGGCTGTTAATGAAAAACTGTTTTTT.

The chain recombines TRBV19 with TRBJ2-1; 10 bases align to TRBD1. The V gene's germline CDR1 is LNHDA and CDR2 SQIVND (reference sequence). The ends lost 6 bases at V and 9 bases at J; junction bases unmatched: 14. There are 16 residues in the CDR3. As DNA, the CDR3 is TGTGCCAGTAGCCCTGGCCGGGACAGGGGTAAGAGTGAGCAGTTCTTC. Protein sequence: CASSPGRDRGKSEQFF. The variable domain in full, with the rest retrieved from reference TRBV19 and TRBJ2-1, is DGGITQSPKYLFRKEGQNVTLSCEQNLNHDAMYWYRQDPGQGLRLIYYSQIVNDFQKGDIAEGYSVSREKKESFPLTVTSAQKNPTAFYLCASSPGRDRGKSEQFFGPGTRLTVL.

This chain links TRBV10-3 with TRBJ1-3; 9 bases agree with TRBD1. This CDR3 comprises 15 residues. Per the germline V gene, CDR1 is ENHRY and CDR2 is SYGVKD. Trimming removed 6 bases from V and 8 bases from J; junction bases left unmatched: 11. The CDR3: CAIRRGQGEGDTIYF. CDR3 nucleotide sequence: TGTGCCATCAGAAGGGGACAGGGCGAAGGGGACACCATATATTTT.

This clone was found once. This chain links TRBV25-1 with TRBJ2-2; the match to TRBD2 covers 7 bases. This CDR3 is built from 14 residues. Germline CDR1 is MGHDK and CDR2 is SYGVNS. J gave up 1 base and V 6 bases, and 2 bases lay outside the gene matches. The DNA for the CDR3 is TGTGCCAGCAGGTCTAGCGGGAACACCGGGGAGCTGTTTTTT. Its translation is CASRSSGNTGELFF.

The chain carries TRBV30 and TRBJ2-7; 8 nucleotides match TRBD2. The CDR3 runs to 13 residues. The V segment lost 0 bases and the J segment 4 bases; nucleotides outside the gene matches: 2. The germline CDR1 and CDR2 sequences are GTSNPN and SVGIG (reference sequence). CDR3 bases: TGTGCCTGGAGTGTAGCGGGAGCGTACGAGCAGTACTTC. This encodes CAWSVAGAYEQYF.

V gene TRBV7-9 combines with J gene TRBJ1-5, with 9 bases matching TRBD1. This CDR3 has 16 amino acids. V dropped 5 bases and J dropped 4; count of bases not matched to a gene: 9. Germline lookup yields CDR1 SEHNR and CDR2 FQNEAQ (reference sequence). The DNA of the CDR3 is TGTGCCAGCAGCCTCCCACTAGGGACAGGGAATCAGCCCCAGCATTTT. Its translation: CASSLPLGTGNQPQHF. The full variable domain, completed using reference TRBV7-9 and TRBJ1-5, is DTGVSQNPRHKITKRGQNVTFRCDPISEHNRLYWYRQTLGQGPEFLTYFQNEAQLEKSRLLSDRFSAERPKGSFSTLEIQRTEQGDSAMYLCASSLPLGTGNQPQHFGDGTRLSIL.

The chain uses TRBV19 and TRBJ2-7; 8 bases line up with TRBD2. The germline V gene encodes CDR1 LNHDA and CDR2 SQIVND (reference sequence). The CDR3 is 17 amino acids. With V trimmed by 1 base and J by 3 bases, 11 bases remained unmatched. CDR3 region: CASSIVGSGGGLYEQYF. CDR3 coding DNA: TGTGCCAGTAGTATAGTTGGGAGCGGGGGAGGGCTCTACGAGCAGTACTTC.

CDR3 DNA: TGTGCCAGCAGTCCACAGGCGAACACTGAAGCTTTCTTT. Translated: CASSPQANTEAFF. The gene calls are TRBV28 and TRBJ1-1; D possibly corresponds to TRBD1 (5 bases). Trimming pared 5 bases from V and 1 base from J, leaving 8 bases between. This CDR3 comprises 13 residues. CDR1 is MDHEN and CDR2 is SYDVKM in the germline V gene.